This TCR beta chain emerged from a study of tumor and adjacent non-tumor tissue in lung cancer. General study points: TCR diversity was significantly greater in tumor than normal lung tissue. Patients with more diverse tumor TCRs had worse survival. Top 100 clones took a larger repertoire share in normal lung.

This sample's RNA came from whole unsorted tissue. Chemotherapy-naive patients with new lung cancer underwent thoracic surgery in China, August–November 2014. The library came from three nested PCR rounds adapted from ARM-PCR protocols. TCRdb reanalysed the multiplex PCR reads using MiXCR and keeps one entry per CDR3 protein. The sample comprises 200,000 or so distinct CDR3 sequences, 60% to 75% of which are singletons, and under 30% rests with the top ten. As to this clonotype: Its specificity is unknown. At one end, the junction sequence differs from germline, possibly due to a read error.

CDR1 is LGHNA and CDR2 is YSLEER in the germline V gene. The CDR3 is made up of 15 amino acids. The receptor was derived from a man aged 55 to 70 with non-small cell lung cancer. The material sequenced was lung tumor tissue. This chain links TRBV4-3 with TRBJ1-1; no firm D call. CDR3 in DNA: TGCGCCATCAGCCATGATGGGTTGCTAAACACTGAAGCTTTCTTT. This translates into CAISHDGLLNTEAFF.